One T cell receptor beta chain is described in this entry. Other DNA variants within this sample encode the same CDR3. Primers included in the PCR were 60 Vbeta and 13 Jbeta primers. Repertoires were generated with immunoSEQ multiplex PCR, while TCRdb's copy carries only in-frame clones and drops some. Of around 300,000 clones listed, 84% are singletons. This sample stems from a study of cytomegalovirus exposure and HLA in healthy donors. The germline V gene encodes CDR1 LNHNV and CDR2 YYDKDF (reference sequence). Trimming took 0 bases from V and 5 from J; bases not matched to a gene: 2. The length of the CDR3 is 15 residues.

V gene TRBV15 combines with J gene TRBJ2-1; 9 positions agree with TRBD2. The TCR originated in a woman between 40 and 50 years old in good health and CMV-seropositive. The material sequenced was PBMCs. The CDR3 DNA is TGTGCCACCAGCAGAGATCCTAGCGGGAACAATGAGCAGTTCTTC. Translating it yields CATSRDPSGNNEQFF.